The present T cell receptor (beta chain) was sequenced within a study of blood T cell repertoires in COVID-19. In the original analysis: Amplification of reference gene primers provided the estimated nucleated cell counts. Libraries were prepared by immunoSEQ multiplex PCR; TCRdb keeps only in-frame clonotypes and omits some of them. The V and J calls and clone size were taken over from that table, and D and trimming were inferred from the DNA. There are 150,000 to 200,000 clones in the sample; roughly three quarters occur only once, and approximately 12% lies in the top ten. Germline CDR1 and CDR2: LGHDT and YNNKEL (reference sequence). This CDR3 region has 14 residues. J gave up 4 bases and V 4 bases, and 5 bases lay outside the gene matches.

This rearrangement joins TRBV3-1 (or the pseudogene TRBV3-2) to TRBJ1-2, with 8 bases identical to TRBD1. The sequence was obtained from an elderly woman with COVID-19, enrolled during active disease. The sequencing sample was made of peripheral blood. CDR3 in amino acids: CASSPRQGIYGYTF. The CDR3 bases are TGTGCCAGCAGCCCGCGACAGGGGATCTATGGCTACACCTTC.